Included here is one TCR beta chain sequence, with context. The entry originates in a study of T-cell memory formation after mild COVID-19. Germline CDR1 and CDR2: SGHNT and YENEEA. The CDR3 runs to 12 residues. Trimming cost V 4 bases and J 15 bases, with 16 bases left between them. MiXCR was run by TCRdb on the 5' RACE reads, yielding one entry per CDR3 protein. Here the sample spans 350,000 to 450,000 distinct CDR3 sequences, around 30% being singletons. J is TRBJ2-1 and V is TRBV11-3; perhaps D is TRBD1 or TRBD2 (5 bases each). The clonotype comes from an adult woman who had mild COVID-19 (a few samples of this study predate the infection). Cell type and time point are not known. Sequences were obtained from PBMCs or a T cell subset sorted from them (not recorded which). CDR3 nucleotides: TGTGCCAGCAGCTCCCCACCGGGACCCGGGTTCTTC. Residues: CASSSPPGPGFF.